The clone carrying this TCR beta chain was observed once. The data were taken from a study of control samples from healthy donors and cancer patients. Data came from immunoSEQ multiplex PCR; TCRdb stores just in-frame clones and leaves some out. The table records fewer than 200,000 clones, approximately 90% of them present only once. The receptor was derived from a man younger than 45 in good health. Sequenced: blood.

The CDR3 DNA is TGTGCCAGTAGTATGTTCCGCTACAGGGACTATAGCAATCAGCCCCAGCATTTT. It translates to CASSMFRYRDYSNQPQHF. V gene TRBV19 combines with J gene TRBJ1-5; D possibly corresponds to TRBD1 (6 bases). Germline V gene data show CDR1 as LNHDA and CDR2 as SQIVND (reference sequence). Trimming removed 3 bases from V and 0 bases from J, with 18 bases in between. The length of the CDR3 is 18 residues.